This T cell receptor beta chain was retrieved from a study of T cells in Graves' hyperthyroidism and ophthalmopathy. Germline V gene sequence: CDR1 LGHDT, CDR2 YNNKEL (reference sequence). This CDR3 is built from 16 residues. RNA transcripts were the template for amplifying TCR beta CDR3 regions. The TCR CDR3 was amplified in a first-round RT-PCR using the HTBI primer set. Via MiXCR, TCRdb re-called the multiplex PCR reads, giving one row per CDR3 protein. This sample has about 280,000 distinct CDR3 sequences, with approximately 26% found just once. Diagnosis relied on clinical symptoms, serum thyroxine and TRAb, thyroid ultrasound and orbital computed tomography. Sampled blood dates from first hyperthyroidism diagnosis, and it precedes any ophthalmopathy symptoms. A note on this clonotype: This may be a read error, as it is one base from a much larger clone.

This TCR was recovered from a man aged 35 to 55 with Graves' hyperthyroidism that later progressed to Graves' ophthalmopathy. The chain has TRBV3-1 and TRBJ1-4; D is uncertain. The sample was blood. The DNA for the CDR3 is TGTGCCAGCAGCCAGGTGCGGTCGAAAGGGTATGAAAAACTGCTTTTT. This translates into CASSQVRSKGYEKLLF. The full variable domain, its missing parts supplied by reference TRBV3-1 and TRBJ1-4, is DTAVSQTPKYLVTQMGNDKSIKCEQNLGHDTMYWYKQDSKKFLKIMFSYNNKELIINETVPNRFSPKSPDKAHLNLHINSLELGDSAVYFCASSQVRSKGYEKLLFGSGTQLSVL.